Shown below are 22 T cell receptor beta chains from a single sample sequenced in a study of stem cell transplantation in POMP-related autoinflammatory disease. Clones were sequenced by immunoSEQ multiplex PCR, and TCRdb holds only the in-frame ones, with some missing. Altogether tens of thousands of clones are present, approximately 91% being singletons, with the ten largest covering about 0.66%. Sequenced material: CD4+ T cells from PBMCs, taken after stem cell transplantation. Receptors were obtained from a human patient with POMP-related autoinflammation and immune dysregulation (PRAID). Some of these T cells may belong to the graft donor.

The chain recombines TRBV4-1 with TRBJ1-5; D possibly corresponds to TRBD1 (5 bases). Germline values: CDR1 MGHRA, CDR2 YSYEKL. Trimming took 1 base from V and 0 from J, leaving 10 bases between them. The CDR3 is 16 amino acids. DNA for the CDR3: TGCGCCAGCAGCCAAGGAAGGGGATATAGCAATCAGCCCCAGCATTTT. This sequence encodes CASSQGRGYSNQPQHF.

CDR3: CASSFDMYQETQYF. In nucleotides, the CDR3 is TGCGCCAGCAGCTTCGACATGTACCAAGAGACCCAGTACTTC. V and J are TRBV5-1 and TRBJ2-5; no reliable D call. The length of the CDR3 is 14 residues. Germline CDR1 and CDR2: SGHRS and YFSETQ. V lost 2 bases to trimming and J lost 0 bases, with 8 bases between them.

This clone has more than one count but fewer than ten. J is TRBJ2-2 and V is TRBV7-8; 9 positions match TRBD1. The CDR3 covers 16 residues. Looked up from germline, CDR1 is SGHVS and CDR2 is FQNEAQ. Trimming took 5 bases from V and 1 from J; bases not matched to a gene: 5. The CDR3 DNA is TGTGCCAGCAGCCTTTGGGGACAGGGGAACACCGGGGAGCTGTTTTTT. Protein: CASSLWGQGNTGELFF.

The CDR3 spells CASDHGGRDTQYF. Here the CDR3 DNA reads TGTGCCAGCGACCACGGCGGCCGAGATACGCAGTATTTT. This chain connects TRBV11-2 to TRBJ2-3; no definite D call. V was shortened by 8 bases and J by 5 bases, with 14 bases between the two germline ends. This CDR3 has 13 amino acids. Germline V CDR1 and CDR2: SGHAT, FQNNGV.

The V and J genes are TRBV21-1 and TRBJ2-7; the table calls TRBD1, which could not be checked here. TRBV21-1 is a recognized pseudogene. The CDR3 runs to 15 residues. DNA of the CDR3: TGTGCCAGCAGCAAAGGCAAGACAGGGGGCTACGAGCAGTACTTC. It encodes CASSKGKTGGYEQYF.

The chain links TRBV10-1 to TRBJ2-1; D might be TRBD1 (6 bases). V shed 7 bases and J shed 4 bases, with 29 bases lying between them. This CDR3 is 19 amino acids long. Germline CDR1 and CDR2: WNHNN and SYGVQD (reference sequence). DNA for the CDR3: TGCGCCAGCATCCGGACAGAGAGGGTCCCGAGCGTCCCGTACAATGAGCAGTTCTTC. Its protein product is CASIRTERVPSVPYNEQFF.

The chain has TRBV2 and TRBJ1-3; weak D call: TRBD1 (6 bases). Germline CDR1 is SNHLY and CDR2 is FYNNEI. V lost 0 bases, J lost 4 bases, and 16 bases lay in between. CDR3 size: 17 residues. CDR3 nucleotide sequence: TGTGCCAGCAGTGAAGCCCCGGCACAGGGAGCAGGAAACACCATATATTTT. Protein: CASSEAPAQGAGNTIYF.

This CDR3 reads CASSSGDRGHGNTIYF. The CDR3 coding sequence is TGCGCCAGCAGCTCTGGGGACAGGGGGCATGGAAACACCATATATTTT. The J gene is TRBJ1-3, the V gene TRBV5-1; TRBD1 matches at 12 bases. J lost 3 bases, V lost 3 bases, and 4 bases had no gene match. Germline values: CDR1 SGHRS, CDR2 YFSETQ. The CDR3 has 16 amino acids.

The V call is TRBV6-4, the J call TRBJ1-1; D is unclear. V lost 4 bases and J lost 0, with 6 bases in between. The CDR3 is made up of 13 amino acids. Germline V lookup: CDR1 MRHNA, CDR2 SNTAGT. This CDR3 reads CASSALLNTEAFF. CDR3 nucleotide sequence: TGTGCCAGCAGTGCCCTCTTGAACACTGAAGCTTTCTTT.

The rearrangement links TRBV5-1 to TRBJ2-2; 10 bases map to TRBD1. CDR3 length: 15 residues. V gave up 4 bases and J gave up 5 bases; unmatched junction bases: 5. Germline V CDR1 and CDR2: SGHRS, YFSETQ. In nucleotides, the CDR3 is TGCGCCAGCAGCGGGACAGGGGCGAGAACCGGGGAGCTGTTTTTT. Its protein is CASSGTGARTGELFF.

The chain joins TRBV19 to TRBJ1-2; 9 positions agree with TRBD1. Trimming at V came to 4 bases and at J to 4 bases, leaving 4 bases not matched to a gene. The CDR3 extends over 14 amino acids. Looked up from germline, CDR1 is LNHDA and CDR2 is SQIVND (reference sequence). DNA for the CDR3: TGTGCCAGTAGTAGCCGGGACAGGGCCTATGGCTACACCTTC. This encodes CASSSRDRAYGYTF. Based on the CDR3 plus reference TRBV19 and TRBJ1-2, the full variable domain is DGGITQSPKYLFRKEGQNVTLSCEQNLNHDAMYWYRQDPGQGLRLIYYSQIVNDFQKGDIAEGYSVSREKKESFPLTVTSAQKNPTAFYLCASSSRDRAYGYTFGSGTRLTVV.

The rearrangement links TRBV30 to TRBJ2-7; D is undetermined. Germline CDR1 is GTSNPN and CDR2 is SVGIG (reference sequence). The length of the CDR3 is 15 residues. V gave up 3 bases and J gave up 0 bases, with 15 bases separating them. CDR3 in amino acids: CAWSQWTASSYEQYF. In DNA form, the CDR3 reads TGTGCCTGGAGCCAATGGACCGCGTCCTCCTACGAGCAGTACTTC. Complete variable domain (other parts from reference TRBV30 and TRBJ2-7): SQTIHQWPATLVQPVGSPLSLECTVEGTSNPNLYWYRQAAGRGLQLLFYSVGIGQISSEVPQNLSASRPQDRQFILSSKKLLLSDSGFYLCAWSQWTASSYEQYFGPGTRLTVT.

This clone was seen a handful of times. The CDR3 DNA sequence: TGTGCCAGTAGTACGACAGGGGGGGGGAACAATGAGCAGTTCTTC. As protein: CASSTTGGGNNEQFF. V is TRBV19 and J is TRBJ2-1, with TRBD1 matching 9 bases. Looked up from germline, CDR1 is LNHDA and CDR2 is SQIVND (reference sequence). J gave up 5 bases and V 4 bases, and 6 bases lay outside the gene matches. The CDR3 spans 15 residues.

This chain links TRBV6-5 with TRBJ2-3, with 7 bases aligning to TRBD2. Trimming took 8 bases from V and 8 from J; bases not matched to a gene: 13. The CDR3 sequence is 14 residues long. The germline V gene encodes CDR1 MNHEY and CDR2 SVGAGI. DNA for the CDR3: TGTGCCAGCTGGACCGGCGGGGGAGTGGGTACGCAGTATTTT. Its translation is CASWTGGGVGTQYF.

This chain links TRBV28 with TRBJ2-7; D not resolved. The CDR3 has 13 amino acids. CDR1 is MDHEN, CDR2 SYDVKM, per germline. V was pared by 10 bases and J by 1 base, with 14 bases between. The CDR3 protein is CATRWAGSYEQYF. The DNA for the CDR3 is TGTGCCACCCGGTGGGCTGGATCCTACGAGCAGTACTTC.

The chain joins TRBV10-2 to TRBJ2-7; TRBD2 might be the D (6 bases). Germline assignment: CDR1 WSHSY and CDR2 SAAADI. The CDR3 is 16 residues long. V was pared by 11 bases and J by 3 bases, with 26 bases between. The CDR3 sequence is CAASPRRGPHYYEQYV. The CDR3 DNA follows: TGCGCCGCCTCTCCGAGGCGGGGACCCCACTACTACGAGCAGTACGTC.

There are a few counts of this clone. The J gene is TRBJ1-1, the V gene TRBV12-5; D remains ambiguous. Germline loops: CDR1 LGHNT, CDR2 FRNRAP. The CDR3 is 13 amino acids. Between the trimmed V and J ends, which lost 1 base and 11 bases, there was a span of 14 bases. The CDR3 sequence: CASGLEEGFGAFF. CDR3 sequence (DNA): TGTGCTAGTGGTTTGGAGGAGGGATTTGGGGCTTTCTTT.

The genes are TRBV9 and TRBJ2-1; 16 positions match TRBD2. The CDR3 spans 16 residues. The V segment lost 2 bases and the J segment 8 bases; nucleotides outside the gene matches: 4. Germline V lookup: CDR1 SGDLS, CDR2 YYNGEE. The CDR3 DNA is TGTGCCAGCAGCGTGGGGACTAGCGGGGGGGCCTATGAGCAGTTCTTC. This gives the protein CASSVGTSGGAYEQFF.

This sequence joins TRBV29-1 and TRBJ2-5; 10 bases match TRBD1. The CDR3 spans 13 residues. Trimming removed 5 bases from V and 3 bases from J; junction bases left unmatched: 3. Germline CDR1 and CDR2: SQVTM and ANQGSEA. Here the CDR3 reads CSVRGTGEETQYF. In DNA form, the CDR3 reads TGCAGCGTTCGCGGGACAGGGGAAGAGACCCAGTACTTC.

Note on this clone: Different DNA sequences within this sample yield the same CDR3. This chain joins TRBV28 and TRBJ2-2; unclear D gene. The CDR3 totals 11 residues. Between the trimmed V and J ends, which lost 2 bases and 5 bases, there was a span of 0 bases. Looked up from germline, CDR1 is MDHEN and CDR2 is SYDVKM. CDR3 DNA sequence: TGTGCCAGCAGTTTAACCGGGGAGCTGTTTTTT. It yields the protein CASSLTGELFF.

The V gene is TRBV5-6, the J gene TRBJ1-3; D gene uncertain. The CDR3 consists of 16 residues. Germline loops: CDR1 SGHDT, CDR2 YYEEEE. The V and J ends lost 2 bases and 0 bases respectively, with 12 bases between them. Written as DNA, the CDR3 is TGTGCCAGCAGCTTCCCAGAATCGAGCTCTGGAAACACCATATATTTT. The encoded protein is CASSFPESSSGNTIYF.

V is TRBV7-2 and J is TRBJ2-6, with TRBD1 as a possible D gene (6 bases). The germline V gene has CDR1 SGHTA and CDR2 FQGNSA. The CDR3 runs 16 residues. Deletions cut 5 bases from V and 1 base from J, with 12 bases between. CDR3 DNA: TGTGCCAGCAGCCCGTGGGGGCCGTCTGGGGCCAACGTCCTGACTTTC. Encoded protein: CASSPWGPSGANVLTF.